This TCR beta chain was sequenced in a study of blood T cell repertoires in COVID-19. Study-wide background: Researchers got acute and convalescent COVID-19 samples from the United States, Italy and Spain.

The CDR3 consists of 13 residues. CDR1 is SGHNT and CDR2 is YYREEE in the germline V gene (reference sequence). V was pared by 0 bases and J by 5 bases, with 6 bases between. Clinical history reported by participants formed the basis on which cohorts were assigned. In Cohort 3, a recovered donor had either two negative PCRs, clearance, or symptom resolution. TCRdb's copy holds only in-frame clones and misses some; the assay was immunoSEQ multiplex PCR. The table shows about 280,000 clones, with roughly 85% occurring only once. The TCR sequence derives from a woman aged 45-65 years who had recovered from COVID-19. What was sequenced was PBMCs or T cells enriched from blood (not recorded which). The chain uses TRBV5-4 and TRBJ2-4; D not resolved. CDR3 DNA: TGTGCCAGCAGCTTGGCCACGGAAAACATTCAGTACTTC. Protein product: CASSLATENIQYF.